The 30 T cell receptor beta chains given below trace back to one sample, sequenced in a study of T-cell memory formation after mild COVID-19. TCRdb independently ran MiXCR on the 5' RACE reads; one entry per CDR3 protein. Of fewer than 60,000 distinct CDR3 sequences listed, 9.5% to 15% are singletons. The source material was PBMCs or a T cell subset sorted from them (not recorded which). All receptors derive from a man in his late teens or twenties who had mild COVID-19 (a few samples of this study predate the infection). Cell type and time point are not known.

V gene TRBV7-2 combines with J gene TRBJ1-5; no reliable D call. There are 15 residues in the CDR3. V was shortened by 5 bases and J by 0 bases, with 11 bases between the two germline ends. CDR1 is SGHTA, CDR2 FQGNSA, per germline. The CDR3 here is CASSTVPNSNQPQHF. The CDR3 nucleotides read TGTGCCAGCAGCACGGTTCCTAATAGCAATCAGCCCCAGCATTTT. The whole variable domain, filled in from reference TRBV7-2 and TRBJ1-5, reads GAGVSQSPSNKVTEKGKDVELRCDPISGHTALYWYRQSLGQGLEFLIYFQGNSAPDKSGLPSDRFSAERTGGSVSTLTIQRTQQEDSAVYLCASSTVPNSNQPQHFGDGTRLSIL.

There are a few counts of this clonotype. The genes are TRBV7-2 and TRBJ1-2, with no clear D. CDR3 length: 15 amino acids. The germline CDR1 and CDR2 sequences are SGHTA and FQGNSA. V lost 4 bases and J lost 4, with 16 bases in between. The CDR3 DNA sequence: TGTGCCAGCAGCTCCTTCGTTACCGGCCCCTATGGCTACACCTTC. This gives the protein CASSSFVTGPYGYTF.

This clonotype was found a few times. The V and J genes are TRBV18 and TRBJ2-5; TRBD2 might be the D (7 bases). Germline V gene lookup returns CDR1 KGHSH and CDR2 LQKENI. The CDR3 totals 14 residues. Trimming took 6 bases from V and 2 from J, leaving 13 bases between them. DNA for the CDR3: TGTGCCAGCTCTCGGGGGGCAGGACAAGAGACCCAGTACTTC. Protein product: CASSRGAGQETQYF.

This clonotype has only a few counts. J is TRBJ2-2 and V is TRBV15, with D perhaps TRBD1 or TRBD2 (6 bases each). The germline V gene has CDR1 LNHNV and CDR2 YYDKDF (reference sequence). V was clipped by 3 bases and J by 6 bases, with 8 bases between them. The CDR3 consists of 13 residues. CDR3 coding DNA: TGTGCCACCAGCAGCGGGGGCTCCGGGGAGCTGTTTTTT. As protein: CATSSGGSGELFF.

This clonotype was seen ten or more times. This chain joins TRBV7-3 and TRBJ2-1, with a possible D match to TRBD1 (6 bases). V lost 4 bases, J lost 6 bases, and 13 bases lay in between. Germline CDR1 is SGHTA and CDR2 is FQGTGA. The CDR3 runs 14 residues. This CDR3 is CASSSTGNTNEQFF. In DNA, the CDR3 is TGTGCCAGCAGCTCTACAGGGAATACCAATGAGCAGTTCTTC.

The chain joins TRBV4-1 to TRBJ1-5, with D tentatively TRBD1 (6 bases). From germline, CDR1 is MGHRA and CDR2 YSYEKL. V was trimmed by 4 bases and J by 1 base, leaving 11 bases between them. This CDR3 spans 15 amino acids. The CDR3 nucleotides are TGCGCCAGCAGCCCCAGGGGTGTGAGCAATCAGCCCCAGCATTTT. This translates into CASSPRGVSNQPQHF.

This clonotype appeared a few times. The genes are TRBV12-3 or TRBV12-4 and TRBJ2-3; D might be TRBD2 (7 bases). V lost 10 bases to trimming and J lost 5 bases, with 13 bases between them. The CDR3 has 12 amino acids. As DNA, the CDR3 is TGTGCCACGCGGGGGCCCGGAGATACGCAGTATTTT. Its protein is CATRGPGDTQYF.

This clonotype was detected a few times. The chain carries TRBV6-2 or TRBV6-3 and TRBJ2-7; maybe TRBD1 (6 bases). From germline, CDR1 is MNHEY and CDR2 SVGEGT. The CDR3 is 14 residues long. V was clipped by 5 bases and J by 3 bases, with 14 bases between them. DNA for the CDR3: TGTGCCAGCAGTACGCTCACAGGGTTCTACGAGCAGTACTTC. It is translated as CASSTLTGFYEQYF.

This clonotype was seen more than once but under ten times. The chain uses TRBV7-6 and TRBJ2-1; D unresolved. Germline V gene data show CDR1 as SGHVS and CDR2 as FNYEAQ. This CDR3 is 11 amino acids long. Trimming took off 3 bases at V and 8 bases at J, with 5 bases between the two ends. CDR3 DNA: TGTGCCAGCAGCTTTGGCTATGAGCAGTTCTTC. Translated, it gives CASSFGYEQFF.

This clonotype was seen only a few times. The chain employs TRBV7-2 and TRBJ2-7, with D possibly called TRBD1 or TRBD2 (5 bases each). Trimming pared 4 bases from V and 7 bases from J, leaving 17 bases between. Germline CDR1 reads SGHTA; CDR2 reads FQGNSA. The CDR3 covers 14 residues. The CDR3 reads CASSSGDQFWEQYV. The CDR3 bases are TGTGCCAGCAGCTCCGGGGACCAGTTCTGGGAGCAGTACGTC.

V and J are TRBV12-3 or TRBV12-4 and TRBJ2-1; possibly TRBD1 for D (5 bases). The CDR3 length is 11 residues. Trimming took 5 bases from V and 7 from J, leaving 6 bases between them. In nucleotides, the CDR3 is TGTGCCAGCAGTCCAGGGAATGAGCAGTTCTTC. As protein: CASSPGNEQFF.

The chain carries TRBV6-1 and TRBJ2-7; D gene ambiguous. The V end was cut by 6 bases, the J end by 4 bases, with 10 bases between. CDR1 is MNHNS and CDR2 is SASEGT in the germline V gene. The CDR3 spans 12 residues. CDR3 sequence (DNA): TGTGCCAGCAGAGAATTCAGGTACGAGCAGTACTTC. It codes for CASREFRYEQYF.

The chain combines TRBV7-2 with TRBJ1-2, with 8 bases lining up with TRBD1. Germline loops: CDR1 SGHTA, CDR2 FQGNSA. V lost 3 bases, J lost 2 bases, and 2 bases stayed unmatched. The CDR3 sequence is 14 residues long. In nucleotides, the CDR3 is TGTGCCAGCAGCTTCGACAGGGGAAACTATGGCTACACCTTC. This sequence encodes CASSFDRGNYGYTF.

The J gene is TRBJ1-3, the V gene TRBV5-5; no clear D. The V gene's germline CDR1 is SGHKS and CDR2 YYEKEE (reference sequence). The ends were cut back, 4 bases at V and 3 bases at J, with 8 bases in the middle. This CDR3 is 13 amino acids long. The CDR3 protein is CASSLPGGNTIYF. The DNA of the CDR3 is TGTGCCAGCAGCCTACCCGGTGGAAACACCATATATTTT.

This clonotype was counted at least ten times. The chain combines TRBV6-5 with TRBJ2-3; 11 nucleotides align to TRBD2. Germline CDR1 MNHEY, CDR2 SVGAGI. J was trimmed by 4 bases and V by 3 bases; bases with no gene match: 9. CDR3 size: 17 residues. CDR3 protein: CASSYLAGGLRSDTQYF. The CDR3 DNA reads TGTGCCAGCAGTTATTTAGCGGGGGGGCTGAGGTCAGATACGCAGTATTTT.

The sample holds many counts of this clonotype. The chain couples TRBV2 to TRBJ2-4, with 11 bases fitting TRBD2. The trim removed 3 bases at V and 0 bases at J, leaving 7 bases unmatched. CDR1 is SNHLY and CDR2 is FYNNEI in the germline V gene. This CDR3 has 18 residues. CDR3 bases: TGTGCCAGCAGTGATTTGGGACTAGCGGCTAGAGCCAAAAACATTCAGTACTTC. Protein sequence: CASSDLGLAARAKNIQYF.

This clonotype occurred a few times. The chain recombines TRBV6-2 or TRBV6-3 with TRBJ2-1; D is ambiguous. Germline CDR1 MNHEY, CDR2 SVGEGT. V lost 7 bases, J lost 9 bases, and 16 bases lay in between. The CDR3 has 13 amino acids. DNA of the CDR3: TGTGCCAGCACGGTAGACTGGGCAGGTGAGCAGTTCTTC. Translating gives CASTVDWAGEQFF.

This clonotype was seen many times. The rearrangement links TRBV7-2 to TRBJ2-3; the match to TRBD2 covers 14 bases. Germline-derived CDR1 and CDR2 are SGHTA and FQGNSA. The J segment lost 2 bases and the V segment lost 6 bases, leaving 10 bases of the junction unmatched. CDR3 length: 18 amino acids. The CDR3 nucleotides are TGTGCCAGCAGGGCCCGGACTAGCGGGGGGCGATACACAGATACGCAGTATTTT. Its translation: CASRARTSGGRYTDTQYF.

V gene TRBV14 combines with J gene TRBJ2-1, with TRBD2 as a possible D gene (6 bases). Trimming left V 6 bases short and J 3 bases short, with 9 bases between. This CDR3 has 13 residues. CDR1 SGHDN and CDR2 FVKESK come from the germline V gene. CDR3 region: CASSPSVYNEQFF. The CDR3 coding sequence is TGTGCCAGCAGTCCTAGCGTCTACAATGAGCAGTTCTTC. The whole variable domain, filled in from reference TRBV14 and TRBJ2-1, reads EAGVTQFPSHSVIEKGQTVTLRCDPISGHDNLYWYRRVMGKEIKFLLHFVKESKQDESGMPNNRFLAERTGGTYSTLKVQPAELEDSGVYFCASSPSVYNEQFFGPGTRLTVL.

The chain couples TRBV4-1 to TRBJ1-2, with no clear D. CDR1 is MGHRA and CDR2 is YSYEKL in the germline V gene. The CDR3 totals 14 residues. Trimming removed 1 base from V and 5 bases from J, with 11 bases in between. CDR3 protein: CASSQVGSVYGYTF. CDR3 sequence (DNA): TGCGCCAGCAGCCAAGTGGGTTCAGTGTATGGCTACACCTTC.

The CDR3 sequence: CASSPGLAGVQETQYF. The CDR3 bases are TGCGCCAGCAGCCCCGGACTAGCGGGGGTTCAAGAGACCCAGTACTTC. The rearrangement links TRBV5-1 to TRBJ2-5; TRBD2 matches at 13 bases. Per germline, CDR1 SGHRS and CDR2 YFSETQ. The CDR3 loop spans 16 amino acids. Trimming cost V 4 bases and J 2 bases; bases outside gene matches: 5. The whole variable domain, filled in from reference TRBV5-1 and TRBJ2-5, reads KAGVTQTPRYLIKTRGQQVTLSCSPISGHRSVSWYQQTPGQGLQFLFEYFSETQRNKGNFPGRFSGRQFSNSRSEMNVSTLELGDSALYLCASSPGLAGVQETQYFGPGTRLLVL.

This clonotype has ten or more counts. V gene TRBV5-1 combines with J gene TRBJ2-1, with 7 bases lining up with TRBD2. V lost 4 bases, J lost 5 bases, and 9 bases stayed unmatched. This CDR3 comprises 15 residues. Per germline, CDR1 SGHRS and CDR2 YFSETQ. The CDR3 nucleotides read TGCGCCAGCAGCCTTCTGGGGGGGGTCCACAATGAGCAGTTCTTC. Translated, it gives CASSLLGGVHNEQFF.

This clonotype was picked up a small number of times. V usage is TRBV10-3 and J usage is TRBJ2-3, with D unclear. The length of the CDR3 is 12 residues. Germline loops: CDR1 ENHRY, CDR2 SYGVKD. The V gene lost 1 base and the J gene lost 4 bases, with 3 bases spanning the gap. The DNA for the CDR3 is TGTGCCATCAGTGAGTGGTCAGATACGCAGTATTTT. Translated, it gives CAISEWSDTQYF.

There are many counts of this clonotype. The chain links TRBV7-2 to TRBJ2-7; D not resolved. Deletions cut 1 base from V and 0 bases from J, with 10 bases between. This CDR3 has 15 residues. The V gene's germline CDR1 is SGHTA and CDR2 FQGNSA. DNA of the CDR3: TGTGCCAGCAGCTTAGTTGCGGTGGACTCCTACGAGCAGTACTTC. Residues: CASSLVAVDSYEQYF.

This clonotype turned up a few times. This rearrangement joins TRBV7-9 to TRBJ2-3; D gene uncertain. The CDR3 is 13 residues long. Germline V gene sequence: CDR1 SEHNR, CDR2 FQNEAQ (reference sequence). The V gene lost 5 bases and the J gene lost 0 bases, with 6 bases spanning the gap. CDR3 DNA: TGTGCCAGCAGCAATCCTAGCACAGATACGCAGTATTTT. Translation gives CASSNPSTDTQYF.

The chain has TRBV3-1 and TRBJ1-2; TRBD1 agrees at 8 bases. The CDR3 totals 17 residues. In germline, CDR1 is LGHDT, CDR2 YNNKEL (reference sequence). V lost 0 bases, J lost 8 bases, and 14 bases stayed unmatched. The CDR3 DNA reads TGTGCCAGCAGCCAAGATTCATGGCAGGGGGCCGGTGACGGCTACACCTTC. This sequence encodes CASSQDSWQGAGDGYTF.

The V gene is TRBV7-8, the J gene TRBJ2-7, with D hard to call. V lost 5 bases, J lost 5 bases, and 13 bases lay in between. This CDR3 spans 13 amino acids. The germline gives CDR1 SGHVS, CDR2 FQNEAQ. In DNA, the CDR3 is TGTGCCAGCAGCCCCCCTGTCCGGGACGAGCAGTACTTC. Amino acid sequence: CASSPPVRDEQYF.

The chain couples TRBV20-1 to TRBJ1-5; the match to TRBD1 covers 7 bases. CDR1 DFQATT and CDR2 SNEGSKA come from the germline V gene (reference sequence). Unmatched junction bases numbered 8, after V lost 7 bases and J lost 11 bases. This CDR3 has 11 amino acids. CDR3 DNA sequence: TGCAGTGTTACACGGACAGGAGCCCAGCATTTT. This encodes CSVTRTGAQHF.

The chain employs TRBV6-6 and TRBJ2-1; TRBD2 matches 14 bases. V was pared by 0 bases and J by 3 bases, with 1 base of the junction left unmatched. Germline CDR1 and CDR2: MNHNY and SVGAGI (reference sequence). This CDR3 comprises 17 residues. CDR3 region: CASSYSGLAGVYNEQFF. The CDR3 bases are TGTGCCAGCAGTTACTCGGGACTAGCGGGGGTCTACAATGAGCAGTTCTTC.

This clonotype was counted only a few times. The chain joins TRBV6-2 or TRBV6-3 to TRBJ1-5, with D unclear. The CDR3 length is 12 residues. Deletions cut 6 bases from V and 9 bases from J, with 12 bases between. Germline CDR1 is MNHEY and CDR2 is SVGEGT. CDR3 nucleotide sequence: TGTGCCAGCAGGAGAGTAATGGGGCCCCAGCATTTT. This gives the protein CASRRVMGPQHF.